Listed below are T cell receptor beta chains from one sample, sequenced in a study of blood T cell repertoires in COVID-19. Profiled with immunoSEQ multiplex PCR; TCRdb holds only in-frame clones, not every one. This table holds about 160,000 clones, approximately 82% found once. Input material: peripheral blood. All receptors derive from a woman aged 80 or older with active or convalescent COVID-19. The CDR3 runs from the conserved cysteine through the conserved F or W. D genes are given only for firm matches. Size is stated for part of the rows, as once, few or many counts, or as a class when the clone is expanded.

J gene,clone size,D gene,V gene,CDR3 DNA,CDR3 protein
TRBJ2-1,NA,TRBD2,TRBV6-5,TGTGCCAGCAACAAACGGGCGGGGGGCGCTGAGCAGTTCTTC,CASNKRAGGAEQFF
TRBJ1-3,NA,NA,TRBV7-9,TGTGCCAGCTGGAGAGGAGGAAACACCATATATTTT,CASWRGGNTIYF
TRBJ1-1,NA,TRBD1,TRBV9,TGTGCCAGCAGCCCGGGACAGGCAAACACTGAAGCTTTCTTT,CASSPGQANTEAFF
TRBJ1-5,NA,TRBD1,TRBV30,TGTGCCTGGGGCATGGAGCAGGGGGCCCAGCCCCAGCATTTT,CAWGMEQGAQPQHF
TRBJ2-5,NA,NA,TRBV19,TGTGCCAGTAGTATTCCCCAGATCCAAGAGACCCAGTACTTC,CASSIPQIQETQYF
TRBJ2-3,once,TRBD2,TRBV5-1,TGCGCCAGCAGCCGACTAGCGGGCTCTAGCACAGATACGCAGTATTTT,CASSRLAGSSTDTQYF
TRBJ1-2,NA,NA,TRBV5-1,TGCGCCAGCAGCTTGGAATTCTCGCGTATTGGCTACACCTTC,CASSLEFSRIGYTF
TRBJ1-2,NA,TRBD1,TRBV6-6,TGTGCCAGCATGAACAGGGGGCAAGGCTACACCTTC,CASMNRGQGYTF
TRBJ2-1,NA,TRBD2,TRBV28,TGTGCCAGCAGTTTTCGGCGGACTAGCGGCAATGAGCAGTTCTTC,CASSFRRTSGNEQFF
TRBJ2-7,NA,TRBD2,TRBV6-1,TGTGCCAGCGGAGAAGCGGGAGGCCTAAACGAGCAGTACTTC,CASGEAGGLNEQYF
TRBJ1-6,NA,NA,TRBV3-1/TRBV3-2,TGTGCCAGCAGCCAAGGGCAGGGGAGTTCACCCCTCCACTTT,CASSQGQGSSPLHF
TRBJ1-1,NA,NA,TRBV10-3,TGTGCCATCAGGAGAGACACTGAAGCTTTCTTT,CAIRRDTEAFF
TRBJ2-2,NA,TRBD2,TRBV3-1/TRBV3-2,TGTGCCAGCAGCCCGGGACTACCCCTGACCGGGGAGCTGTTTTTT,CASSPGLPLTGELFF
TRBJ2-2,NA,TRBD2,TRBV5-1,TGCGCCAGCAGCTTGGACCCTGCGGGAGCAACCGGGGAGCTGTTTTTT,CASSLDPAGATGELFF